The TCR beta chain under discussion was sequenced for a study of T cells in Graves' hyperthyroidism and ophthalmopathy. Trimming at V came to 0 bases and at J to 4 bases, leaving 6 bases not matched to a gene. Per germline, CDR1 SGHDN and CDR2 FVKESK. The CDR3 is made up of 17 amino acids. Patients aged 18 to 65 with hyperthyroidism were newly diagnosed, with duration under 2 months. Diagnoses were made from clinical symptoms, serum measures (thyroxine and TRAb), thyroid ultrasound and orbital computed tomography. Amplified TCR beta CDR3 regions derived from RNA transcripts. First-round RT-PCR of the TCR CDR3 relied on the HTBI primer set. TCRdb called the multiplex PCR reads again in MiXCR, with one record for every CDR3 protein. The repertoire holds some 600,000 distinct CDR3 sequences, about 15% seen once, with 5.8% in the top ten. This clonotype was counted a few times.

This sequence was found in a woman in her twenties or thirties with Graves' hyperthyroidism that later progressed to Graves' ophthalmopathy. The chain couples TRBV14 to TRBJ1-2; 12 bases align to TRBD1. Sequencing was done on a sample of blood. CDR3 amino acids: CASSQDLGQGAFYGYTF. CDR3 sequence (DNA): TGTGCCAGCAGCCAAGATTTGGGACAGGGGGCTTTCTATGGCTACACCTTC.